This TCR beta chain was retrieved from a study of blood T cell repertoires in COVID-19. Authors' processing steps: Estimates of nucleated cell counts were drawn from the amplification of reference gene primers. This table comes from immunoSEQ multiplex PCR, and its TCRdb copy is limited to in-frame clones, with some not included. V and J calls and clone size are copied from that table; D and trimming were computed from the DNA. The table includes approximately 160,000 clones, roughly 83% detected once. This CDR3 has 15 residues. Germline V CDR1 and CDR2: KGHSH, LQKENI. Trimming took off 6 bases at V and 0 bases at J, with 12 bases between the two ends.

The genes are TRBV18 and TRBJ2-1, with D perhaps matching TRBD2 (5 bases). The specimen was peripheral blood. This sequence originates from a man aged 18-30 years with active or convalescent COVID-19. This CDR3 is CASSDGGTSYNEQFF. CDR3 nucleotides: TGTGCCAGCTCCGACGGAGGAACCTCCTACAATGAGCAGTTCTTC.